One T cell receptor beta chain is described in this entry. This clonotype came up a few times. The specificity of this receptor is unknown. No base quality information exists; no much larger clone differs at one position. Preparation of the library involved 5' RACE. The data were produced on a NextSeq 500. In the TCR library protocol, a unique molecular identifier was attached to each TCR cDNA molecule so that PCR and sequencing errors could be corrected. The authors' pipeline ran thus. TCR identification, UMI-based error correction and CDR3 extraction were all carried out with Decombinator tools. Expanded TCRs were defined as those above a frequency of 2 per 1,000, corresponding to the top 1% of the tumor frequency distribution. Renyi diversity was computed with the R vegan package after each repertoire had been subsampled 100 times to 5,000 TCRs. CDR3 similarity networks were built from amino acid triplet string-kernel similarity, connecting CDR3s with pairwise similarity above 0.82. TCRdb reprocessed the public reads (quality trimming at Q25 with fastp, clone calling with MiXCR) and kept in-frame beta chains. Every CDR3 protein is listed once, alongside the most common genes and DNA of its rows. The V and J calls shown here were made by TCRdb, not taken from the authors' results. The sample table shows more than 75,000 distinct CDR3 sequences, and 10% to 15% are seen once. The top ten clones comprise around 4.6% of the sample.

The data were taken from a study of spatial heterogeneity in lung cancer (dated by TCRdb to between 2018 and 2020). For the study in its entirety: Beta-chain transcripts were consistently detected in greater numbers than alpha-chain transcripts, which likely reflected higher beta-chain transcript abundance. Both alpha and beta chains were TCR-sequenced in samples taken at surgery, namely 220 tumor regions, 62 to 70 matched nontumor lung samples and approximately 58 PBMC samples. The study quantitatively compared TCR alpha and beta repertoires across multiple tumor regions, matched nontumor lung and blood in non-small cell lung cancer. Nonsynonymous mutation counts, determined by whole-exome sequencing of tumor tissue, were related to features of the TCR repertoire. In the raw uncorrected reads, each unique combination of TCR and UMI appeared more than ten times on average.

What the research found in general, with its limitations: Confirming at a functional level the hypothesis that regional TCRs recognize regional mutations was considered to require additional single-cell paired TCR alpha and beta sequencing. Ubiquitous expanded tumor TCRs were found in blood more often at tumor resection than at routine follow-up.

The time point label, as the study defines it: sample taken at primary tumor resection. Without any cell sorting, TCR sequencing was performed on whole RNA extracted either from tumor and nontumor lung tissue or from cryopreserved PBMC samples. The donors were more than 65 patients from the lung TRACERx cohort who had early-stage, untreated non-small cell lung cancer. Only patients for whom sufficient RNA was available from at least two tumor regions were selected for TCR sequencing. Material: PBMCs, obtained at surgery. This TCR derives from a male donor with early-stage non-small cell lung cancer.

The CDR3 here reads CASSLTGGSNEQFF. The DNA reads TGTGCCAGCAGCTTAACCGGGGGCTCCAATGAGCAGTTCTTC. The chain couples TRBV7-3 to TRBJ2-1; the D gene is tentatively TRBD1 or TRBD2, each matching 6 bases. In the germline V gene, CDR1 corresponds to SGHTA and CDR2 to FQGTGA. The V end loses 0 bases and the J end loses 6 bases, and a stretch of 9 bases separates them. CDR3 length: 14 amino acids, cysteine to phenylalanine. Of all the DNA, just the CDR3 is kept, 42 bases in frame from base 1.